One sample yielded the 12 T cell receptor beta chains listed below, sequenced in a study of T-cell memory formation after mild COVID-19. TCRdb ran MiXCR on the 5' RACE reads and lists one entry per CDR3 protein. This sample has some 150,000 distinct CDR3 sequences, with 15% to 20% found just once. Sequenced material: PBMCs or a T cell subset sorted from them (not recorded which). These receptors originate from an adult woman who had mild COVID-19 (a few samples of this study predate the infection). Cell type and time point are not known.

The chain joins TRBV29-1 to TRBJ2-5; D uncertain. Germline CDR1 SQVTM, CDR2 ANQGSEA. This CDR3 has 12 residues. V was shortened by 6 bases and J by 5 bases, with 13 bases between the two germline ends. The CDR3 sequence: CSVADVGETQYF. DNA of the CDR3: TGCAGCGTGGCGGACGTCGGGGAGACCCAGTACTTC.

This chain connects TRBV27 to TRBJ2-3, with 7 positions matching TRBD1. CDR3 length: 15 residues. The trim removed 5 bases at V and 6 bases at J, leaving 11 bases unmatched. Germline CDR1 and CDR2: MNHEY and SMNVEV (reference sequence). CDR3 DNA sequence: TGTGCCAGCAGTCCAAGGGACAGCCCTGGGGATACGCAGTATTTT. Protein sequence: CASSPRDSPGDTQYF.

This clonotype was seen many times. At one boundary the junction diverges from the germline segment, which might be a read error. The chain combines TRBV5-1 with TRBJ2-5; the D gene could be TRBD1 or TRBD2 (6 bases each). CDR1 is SGHRS, CDR2 YFSETQ, per germline. CDR3 length: 13 amino acids. CDR3 sequence: CASSLVGGETQYF. The CDR3 region has the DNA TGTGCCAGCAGCTTAGTAGGGGGGGAGACCCAGTACTTC.

This chain uses TRBV29-1 with TRBJ1-1, with 7 bases fitting TRBD1. The V gene end was trimmed by 7 bases and the J gene end by 1 base; junction bases not matched to a gene: 6. Germline-derived CDR1 and CDR2 are SQVTM and ANQGSEA. This CDR3 comprises 13 residues. The CDR3 region is CSGSGTENTEAFF. The CDR3 nucleotides are TGCAGCGGTTCCGGGACAGAGAACACTGAAGCTTTCTTT.

This clonotype was found a few times. V is TRBV5-1 and J is TRBJ2-1; 9 nucleotides agree with TRBD1. The germline CDR1 and CDR2 sequences are SGHRS and YFSETQ. V lost 4 bases, J lost 7 bases, and 3 bases stayed unmatched. The CDR3 sequence is 13 residues long. The CDR3: CASSRDRENEQFF. The CDR3 coding sequence is TGCGCCAGCAGCCGGGACAGGGAGAATGAGCAGTTCTTC.

The chain employs TRBV4-2 and TRBJ1-2; no clear D. Per germline, CDR1 LGHNA and CDR2 YNFKEQ. This CDR3 is built from 13 residues. The ends were cut back, 0 bases at V and 2 bases at J, with 4 bases in the middle. Here the CDR3 DNA reads TGTGCCAGCAGCCAAGACGAGAACTATGGCTACACCTTC. It translates to CASSQDENYGYTF.

The V gene is TRBV29-1, the J gene TRBJ1-1; D is perhaps TRBD1 (6 bases). V was cut by 6 bases and J by 5 bases, with 25 bases left in between. CDR1 is SQVTM, CDR2 ANQGSEA, per germline. The CDR3 length is 16 residues. The CDR3 is CSVGFGGPREGTEAFF. The CDR3 coding sequence is TGCAGCGTGGGGTTCGGGGGGCCCAGAGAGGGGACTGAAGCTTTCTTT.

The chain uses TRBV6-5 and TRBJ2-3, with D maybe TRBD1 (6 bases). Germline V gene data show CDR1 as MNHEY and CDR2 as SVGAGI. This CDR3 has 15 amino acids. The V end was cut by 2 bases, the J end by 1 base, with 10 bases between. CDR3 nucleotide sequence: TGTGCCAGCAGTTACCAGGGGTTGGGCACAGATACGCAGTATTTT. Protein product: CASSYQGLGTDTQYF.

J is TRBJ2-2 and V is TRBV28, with D possibly matching TRBD1 (5 bases). The germline V gene has CDR1 MDHEN and CDR2 SYDVKM. V was cut by 10 bases and J by 4 bases, with 13 bases left in between. This CDR3 region has 13 residues. As DNA, the CDR3 is TGTGCCACCCCCGGGCAGGGCACCGGGGAGCTGTTTTTT. Translated: CATPGQGTGELFF.

The chain is built from TRBV7-2 and TRBJ2-3; 12 nucleotides match TRBD2. The CDR3 is made up of 16 amino acids. The ends lost 5 bases at V and 4 bases at J; junction bases unmatched: 7. Germline CDR1 and CDR2: SGHTA and FQGNSA. The CDR3 here is CASSTASGRASDTQYF. CDR3 nucleotides: TGTGCCAGCAGCACGGCTAGCGGGAGGGCCTCAGATACGCAGTATTTT.

This clonotype was found a few times. The chain uses TRBV12-3 or TRBV12-4 and TRBJ1-2; no definite D call. The CDR3 has 14 amino acids. The V end was cut by 2 bases, the J end by 4 bases, with 11 bases between. The CDR3 here is CASSLSGDGYGYTF. The CDR3, as DNA: TGTGCCAGCAGTTTATCCGGGGATGGCTATGGCTACACCTTC.

This clonotype was detected many times. This chain's CDR3 is CASSPSGSGSYNEQFF. CDR3 nucleotides: TGTGCCAGCAGCCCTAGTGGGAGCGGGAGCTACAATGAGCAGTTCTTC. This chain joins TRBV5-5 and TRBJ2-1, with 8 positions matching TRBD2. The germline CDR1 and CDR2 sequences are SGHKS and YYEKEE (reference sequence). The V gene end was trimmed by 4 bases and the J gene end by 3 bases; junction bases not matched to a gene: 9. This CDR3 region has 16 residues.